This is a list of T cell receptor beta chains from one sample in a study of blood T cell repertoires in COVID-19. The table came from immunoSEQ multiplex PCR; TCRdb's copy has only in-frame clones and leaves some out. Here the sample spans some 190,000 clones, around four fifths being singletons. Source material: peripheral blood. The receptor set was obtained from a human donor in a cohort sampled during active COVID-19. Each CDR3 is given with its conserved first and last residue.

v_gene	len	CDR3aa
TRBV14	14	CASSQGVIGSPLHF
TRBV9	18	CASSVSPFPSGSYNEQFF
TRBV6-5	15	CASSTPPGSGNTIYF
TRBV9	14	CASSVTIQKDGYTF
TRBV3-1/TRBV3-2	14	CASSQTSGFHEQYF
TRBV5-1	14	CASSRYRVNTEAFF
TRBV7-2	15	CASSRVDGISRGYTF
TRBV5-1	15	CASRSTGGMNTEAFF
TRBV19	14	CASSSSLQGHGYTF
TRBV5-6	14	CASSFLQGRDTQYF
TRBV5-1	20	CASSLESSPIAGGPADEQFF
TRBV9	19	CASSATGTFNSGRDTEAFF
TRBV28	13	CASKGQVLGEAFF
TRBV3-1/TRBV3-2	14	CASGRTGGTGELFF
TRBV12-3/TRBV12-4	13	CASNTGTNEKLFF
TRBV2	14	CASSSTGNNQPQHF
TRBV11-2	18	CASSEEVLASGKGQEQFF
TRBV28	15	CASLEQGPRGQPQHF
TRBV5-1	15	CASGPLAGNYNEQFF
TRBV6-5	13	CASGDSPNQPQHF
TRBV20-1	16	CSASLWTGGMPNEQFF
TRBV3-1/TRBV3-2	15	CASSPRDFSNEKLFF